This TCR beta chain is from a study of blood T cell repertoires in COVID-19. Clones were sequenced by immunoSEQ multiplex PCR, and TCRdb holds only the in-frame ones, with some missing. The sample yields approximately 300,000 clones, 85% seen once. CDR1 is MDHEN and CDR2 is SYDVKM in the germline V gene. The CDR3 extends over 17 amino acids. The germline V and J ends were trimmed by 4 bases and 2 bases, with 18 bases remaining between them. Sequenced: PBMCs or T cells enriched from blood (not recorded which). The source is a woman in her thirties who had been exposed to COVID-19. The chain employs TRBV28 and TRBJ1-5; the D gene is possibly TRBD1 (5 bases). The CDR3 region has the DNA TGTGCCAGCAGTTCGATTCTACAGGTTACGGGCAATCAGCCCCAGCATTTT. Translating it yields CASSSILQVTGNQPQHF.